This T cell receptor (beta chain) was sequenced in a study of T cell repertoires in cytomegalovirus infection. Looking at the study overall: Evidence of both CMV infection and a matching HLA type came from public TCR beta signatures.

This clonotype was counted at least ten times. What it binds is not known. Broader study findings: Clonotype analysis showed dominance of the ex vivo response by HLA-C-restricted CMV-specific TCR beta clonotypes.

The length of the CDR3 is 20 residues. Looked up from germline, CDR1 is LGHNT and CDR2 is FRNRAP. J lost 1 base, V lost 0 bases, and 9 bases had no gene match. In TCRdb, the reads were re-called with MiXCR into one record per CDR3 protein. The sample lists approximately 730,000 distinct CDR3 sequences; about 27% were seen once. This receptor was obtained from a human donor in good health (CMV status not recorded). Some clones in this sample may be carry-over from other donors' samples. Sequenced here: cultured CD8+ T cells from PBMCs, sampled from culture after CMV antigen stimulation. The chain couples TRBV12-5 to TRBJ2-6, with 10 bases lining up with TRBD1. The chain's CDR3 is CASGLVPFRDRGSGANVLTF. CDR3 in DNA: TGTGCTAGTGGTTTGGTCCCATTTCGGGACAGGGGTTCTGGGGCCAACGTCCTGACTTTC.